These 18 T cell receptor beta chains share one sample of origin, sequenced in a study of cytomegalovirus exposure and HLA in healthy donors. Data came from immunoSEQ multiplex PCR; TCRdb stores just in-frame clones and leaves some out. The data hold 200,000 or so clones, with around 84% observed a single time. Material for sequencing was PBMCs. The source is a man in his late teens or twenties in good health and CMV-seropositive.

The chain couples TRBV9 to TRBJ2-1; perhaps TRBD2 as D (6 bases). V gave up 0 bases and J gave up 0 bases, with 13 bases separating them. CDR3 length: 17 amino acids. Germline CDR1 is SGDLS and CDR2 is YYNGEE. As DNA, the CDR3 is TGTGCCAGCAGCGTAGTGTCGGGGGTAAGCTCCTACAATGAGCAGTTCTTC. As protein: CASSVVSGVSSYNEQFF.

The rearrangement links TRBV6-6 to TRBJ2-5; tentatively, D is TRBD2 (5 bases). The CDR3 spans 15 residues. CDR1 and CDR2 from the germline V gene are MNHNY and SVGAGI (reference sequence). Trimming removed 6 bases at V and 2 bases at J, with 16 bases between. In DNA, the CDR3 is TGTGCCAGCAGCCCCCCACGGGAACCTCAAGAGACCCAGTACTTC. Protein sequence: CASSPPREPQETQYF.

This clone was seen only a few times. The J gene is TRBJ1-1, the V gene TRBV30, with TRBD1 matching 8 bases. The CDR3 runs to 12 residues. Trimming at V came to 1 base and at J to 11 bases, leaving 6 bases not matched to a gene. Per the germline V gene, CDR1 is GTSNPN and CDR2 is SVGIG (reference sequence). The CDR3 region is CAWSGQGSSAFF. The CDR3 DNA reads TGTGCCTGGAGTGGACAGGGGTCTTCGGCTTTCTTT.

This clone turned up a few times. V is TRBV9 and J is TRBJ2-1; the match to TRBD1 covers 7 bases. The V gene's germline CDR1 is SGDLS and CDR2 YYNGEE. J was trimmed by 3 bases and V by 3 bases; bases with no gene match: 12. This CDR3 has 17 amino acids. DNA for the CDR3: TGTGCCAGCAGCGGTGCCCTGAGGGGGCCCCTCTACAATGAGCAGTTCTTC. It encodes CASSGALRGPLYNEQFF.

The chain carries TRBV2 and TRBJ2-1; TRBD1 matches at 11 bases. Germline-derived CDR1 and CDR2 are SNHLY and FYNNEI. The CDR3 runs 15 residues. With V trimmed by 5 bases and J by 10 bases, 10 bases remained unmatched. The CDR3 region has the DNA TGTGCCAGCAGTAACGGACAGGGGGCATTGAACGAGCAGTTCTTC. Encoded protein: CASSNGQGALNEQFF.

J is TRBJ1-4 and V is TRBV7-3, with 8 bases identical to TRBD1. Trimming cost V 5 bases and J 8 bases; bases outside gene matches: 4. This CDR3 region has 13 residues. CDR1 and CDR2 (germline): SGHTA, FQGTGA. CDR3 sequence: CASSRDRGEKLFF. In DNA, the CDR3 is TGTGCCAGCAGCCGCGACAGGGGAGAAAAACTGTTTTTT.

This chain joins TRBV18 and TRBJ2-3; the match to TRBD2 covers 13 bases. After removal of 6 bases from V and 4 bases from J, the junction contained 1 base not matched to a gene. The CDR3 is 14 residues long. In germline, CDR1 is KGHSH, CDR2 LQKENI. The CDR3 bases are TGTGCCAGCTCTGGACTAGCGGGAGCAGATACGCAGTATTTT. Translation: CASSGLAGADTQYF.

Only a few counts were recorded for this clone. The V gene is TRBV5-1, the J gene TRBJ2-7; D is ambiguous. The germline gives CDR1 SGHRS, CDR2 YFSETQ. V gave up 0 bases and J gave up 4 bases, with 14 bases separating them. The CDR3 contains 15 residues. CDR3 in DNA: TGCGCCAGCAGCTTGGCCGGCTCGGGTGGGTACGAGCAGTACTTC. It specifies CASSLAGSGGYEQYF.

The V gene is TRBV7-9, the J gene TRBJ1-1; no definite D call. CDR3 length: 15 residues. V gave up 0 bases and J gave up 5 bases, with 13 bases separating them. CDR1 is SEHNR and CDR2 is FQNEAQ in the germline V gene (reference sequence). CDR3: CASSLALASTTEAFF. The CDR3 DNA sequence: TGTGCCAGCAGCTTAGCTCTGGCTAGTACGACTGAAGCTTTCTTT.

CDR3 amino acids: CASSWGRTGGKNEQYF. In DNA form, the CDR3 reads TGCGCCAGCAGCTGGGGACGGACAGGTGGCAAGAACGAGCAGTACTTC. The chain employs TRBV5-1 and TRBJ2-7; 7 bases align to TRBD1. CDR1 and CDR2 (germline): SGHRS, YFSETQ. This CDR3 is 16 amino acids long. Trimming removed 3 bases from V and 5 bases from J; junction bases left unmatched: 14.

V and J are TRBV5-1 and TRBJ1-1; D is possibly TRBD1 (5 bases). Germline assignment: CDR1 SGHRS and CDR2 YFSETQ. Deletions cut 0 bases from V and 4 bases from J, with 13 bases between. The length of the CDR3 is 15 residues. DNA of the CDR3: TGCGCCAGCAGCTTGGATCGCTTGGGGGGCACTGAAGCTTTCTTT. This codes for CASSLDRLGGTEAFF.

The sample holds many counts of this clone. This chain connects TRBV9 to TRBJ2-1; 10 bases fit TRBD2. The V gene's germline CDR1 is SGDLS and CDR2 YYNGEE. Trimming cost V 1 base and J 7 bases; bases outside gene matches: 11. This CDR3 comprises 17 residues. The DNA for the CDR3 is TGTGCCAGCAGCGTATCTAGCGGGAGAGGGGGTCGGAATGAGCAGTTCTTC. It codes for CASSVSSGRGGRNEQFF. Variable domain in full (rest from reference TRBV9 and TRBJ2-1): DSGVTQTPKHLITATGQRVTLRCSPRSGDLSVYWYQQSLDQGLQFLIQYYNGEERAKGNILERFSAQQFPDLHSELNLSSLELGDSALYFCASSVSSGRGGRNEQFFGPGTRLTVL.

This chain links TRBV6-4 with TRBJ2-1, with TRBD1 identical over 7 bases. Germline CDR1 MRHNA, CDR2 SNTAGT. The CDR3 spans 15 residues. The V and J ends lost 4 bases and 9 bases, in that order; junction bases with no gene match: 12. CDR3 residues: CASSVDRTPTSEQFF. CDR3 nucleotides: TGTGCCAGCAGTGTGGACAGGACCCCAACTAGTGAGCAGTTCTTC.

This clone was counted once. V is TRBV6-5 and J is TRBJ2-7; TRBD1 might be the D (5 bases). V was pared by 2 bases and J by 3 bases, with 14 bases between. The CDR3 loop spans 15 amino acids. Germline CDR1 reads MNHEY; CDR2 reads SVGAGI. The CDR3 nucleotides are TGTGCCAGCAGTTACCCCGGGCAGGGCATCTACGAGCAGTACTTC. This sequence encodes CASSYPGQGIYEQYF.

This clone has only one observation. The J gene is TRBJ1-1, the V gene TRBV5-4; 8 bases are shared with TRBD1. V was pared by 2 bases and J by 0 bases, with 3 bases of the junction left unmatched. The CDR3 runs to 15 residues. Germline lookup yields CDR1 SGHNT and CDR2 YYREEE (reference sequence). CDR3 nucleotide sequence: TGTGCCAGCAGCTTAATGACAGGGGTGAACACTGAAGCTTTCTTT. Translating gives CASSLMTGVNTEAFF.

This clone was seen a handful of times. The V and J genes are TRBV7-3 and TRBJ1-4; D perhaps matches TRBD1 (6 bases). The CDR3 totals 14 residues. Trimming shortened V by 2 bases and J by 8 bases, and 12 bases separated the two germline ends. Per the germline V gene, CDR1 is SGHTA and CDR2 is FQGTGA. This CDR3 is CASSLQGYLEKLFF. CDR3 DNA sequence: TGTGCCAGCAGCTTACAGGGGTACTTAGAAAAACTGTTTTTT.

This clone has a count of ten or more. The genes are TRBV9 and TRBJ2-3; D is possibly TRBD1 (5 bases). The CDR3 runs 16 residues. The V end lost 0 bases, the J end lost 0 bases, and 11 bases lay between the germline ends. Germline CDR1 reads SGDLS; CDR2 reads YYNGEE. The DNA of the CDR3 is TGTGCCAGCAGCGTAGGGGGCAGCCATAGCACAGATACGCAGTATTTT. Translating it yields CASSVGGSHSTDTQYF.

This chain joins TRBV30 and TRBJ1-1; D gene unclear. The germline V and J ends were trimmed by 4 bases and 4 bases, with 13 bases remaining between them. CDR3 length: 13 amino acids. In germline, CDR1 is GTSNPN, CDR2 SVGIG (reference sequence). The CDR3 spells CAWTGPFSTEAFF. CDR3 bases: TGTGCCTGGACAGGTCCCTTCTCCACTGAAGCTTTCTTT.